Each of the 23 T cell receptor beta chains below was sequenced from the same sample in a study of CXCR3-negative and CXCR3-positive naive CD8 T cells. General study points: Relative to CXCR3-negative naive cells, CXCR3-positive naive cells had more hydrophobic TRB CDR3s.

In preparing the TRB cDNA libraries, 5' RACE with UMI labels was used. TCRdb reprocessed the 5' RACE reads, keeping one entry per CDR3 protein, no DNA. The sample holds 80,000 to 100,000 distinct CDR3 sequences. No cognate antigen is known for these TCRs. Source material: naive CXCR3+ CD8+ T cells from blood. As to subset: CD45RO-CCR7+CD27+CD95- naive CD8+ T cells expressing CXCR3 (TNR3+). The receptors come from a human donor in good health. Some clones in this sample may be carry-over from other donors' samples.

The chain has TRBV18 and TRBJ1-1; TCRdb gives TRBD1 as the D gene, but with no DNA this cannot be confirmed. The CDR3 extends over 17 amino acids. Germline V gives CDR1 KGHSH, CDR2 LQKENI. The CDR3: CASSLRDRPILGTEAFF.

This sequence joins TRBV28 and TRBJ2-7; the D call of TRBD2 rests on TCRdb alone, since no DNA is present to check it. The CDR3 has 13 residues. CDR1 is MDHEN, CDR2 SYDVKM, per germline. This chain's CDR3 is CASSYSSTDEQYF.

The rearrangement links TRBV7-9 to TRBJ1-5; absent DNA, TCRdb's TRBD1 call cannot be checked. Germline V lookup: CDR1 SEHNR, CDR2 FQNEAQ (reference sequence). This CDR3 spans 14 amino acids. The CDR3 loop is CASSLEGANQPQHF.

The rearrangement uses TRBV4-2 and TRBJ2-3; TCRdb calls TRBD1, which cannot be checked without DNA. Per germline, CDR1 LGHNA and CDR2 YNFKEQ. The CDR3 has 18 amino acids. The CDR3 is CASSPEWDRGWSTDTQYF.

The genes are TRBV25-1 and TRBJ1-2. In germline, CDR1 is MGHDK, CDR2 SYGVNS. There are 14 residues in the CDR3. CDR3 region: CASSPPSRNYGYTF.

The V call is TRBV7-9, the J call TRBJ2-2. Germline V gene lookup returns CDR1 SEHNR and CDR2 FQNEAQ (reference sequence). This CDR3 spans 14 amino acids. The CDR3 spells CANPPAANTGELFF.

The chain uses TRBV13 and TRBJ1-4; TCRdb's D gene call, TRBD1, goes unchecked for lack of DNA. The CDR3 sequence is 17 residues long. The V gene's germline CDR1 is PRHDT and CDR2 FYEKMQ (reference sequence). The CDR3: CASSSRQGPYENEKLFF.

V is TRBV7-9 and J is TRBJ2-1; the D call from TCRdb, TRBD2, cannot be confirmed without DNA. The CDR3 sequence is 21 residues long. Germline CDR1 SEHNR, CDR2 FQNEAQ (reference sequence). The CDR3 spells CASALPGLAGGRDSSYNEQFF.

This chain connects TRBV7-3 to TRBJ1-2. There are 13 residues in the CDR3. Germline lookup yields CDR1 SGHTA and CDR2 FQGTGA. The CDR3 sequence: CASSLGVGYGYTF.

The V gene is TRBV5-1, the J gene TRBJ2-7; TCRdb outputs TRBD2, but without DNA this stays unchecked. The CDR3 loop spans 15 amino acids. CDR1 and CDR2 from the germline V gene are SGHRS and YFSETQ. Here the CDR3 reads CASSLGLAGSYEQYF.

The V gene is TRBV20-1, the J gene TRBJ2-1; TCRdb indicates TRBD1, and absent DNA this call remains unverified. The CDR3 consists of 15 residues. Germline V CDR1 and CDR2: DFQATT, SNEGSKA (reference sequence). The CDR3 sequence is CSATSRQGFYNEQFF.

J is TRBJ2-3 and V is TRBV7-2; with no DNA, the TCRdb D assignment of TRBD1 cannot be verified. Germline assignment: CDR1 SGHTA and CDR2 FQGNSA. This CDR3 region has 13 residues. CDR3 amino acids: CASSWDSTDTQYF.

V is TRBV4-3 and J is TRBJ2-7; there is no DNA to check the TCRdb D call of TRBD1. This CDR3 has 16 amino acids. Germline V gene sequence: CDR1 LGHNA, CDR2 YSLEER. The CDR3 loop is CASSQDGDRGPYEQYF.

This sequence joins TRBV7-9 and TRBJ1-5; the D call from TCRdb, TRBD1, cannot be confirmed without DNA. The CDR3 is 15 amino acids. CDR1 SEHNR and CDR2 FQNEAQ come from the germline V gene (reference sequence). The chain's CDR3 is CASSWTGSGNQPQHF.

The chain joins TRBV6-2 or TRBV6-3 to TRBJ2-1; TCRdb selects TRBD2, and the lack of DNA leaves this call unchecked. CDR1 is MNHEY, CDR2 SVGEGT, per germline. The length of the CDR3 is 14 residues. The CDR3 sequence: CASSYGTSGNEQFF.

This sequence joins TRBV5-6 and TRBJ2-7; with no DNA, the TCRdb D assignment of TRBD1 cannot be verified. The CDR3 has 14 amino acids. Per the germline V gene, CDR1 is SGHDT and CDR2 is YYEEEE. Here the CDR3 reads CASSTGTAFYEQYF.

The CDR3 loop reads CASSYNRGTEAFF. V is TRBV6-2 or TRBV6-3 and J is TRBJ1-1; absent DNA, TCRdb's TRBD1 call cannot be checked. The CDR3 extends over 13 amino acids. The V gene's germline CDR1 is MNHEY and CDR2 SVGEGT.

V is TRBV12-3 or TRBV12-4 and J is TRBJ1-2; TCRdb selects TRBD1, and the lack of DNA leaves this call unchecked. The CDR3 has 16 residues. CDR3 sequence reads: CASSFGPGQDIYGYTF.

This chain joins TRBV20-1 and TRBJ2-7; TCRdb reports TRBD2, a call that lacks DNA to check it against. The V gene's germline CDR1 is DFQATT and CDR2 SNEGSKA (reference sequence). The CDR3 loop spans 15 amino acids. CDR3 sequence: CSANPLALSSYEQYF.

This chain joins TRBV6-5 and TRBJ1-5. Looked up from germline, CDR1 is MNHEY and CDR2 is SVGAGI. The CDR3 has 13 amino acids. The chain's CDR3 is CASRSDSNQPQHF.

The V and J genes are TRBV28 and TRBJ1-5; TCRdb's D call, TRBD1, is unchecked because there is no DNA. CDR1 MDHEN and CDR2 SYDVKM come from the germline V gene. The CDR3 runs to 12 residues. The CDR3 spells CASSPGGQPQHF.

The chain carries TRBV21-1 and TRBJ1-5; TCRdb gives TRBD1 as the D gene, but with no DNA this cannot be confirmed. TRBV21-1 has pseudogene status. This CDR3 is built from 14 residues. The CDR3 here is CASTVQGPNQPQHF.

The chain employs TRBV6-2 or TRBV6-3 and TRBJ2-5; TCRdb lists TRBD1, though no DNA is available to test this call. The CDR3 loop spans 15 amino acids. CDR1 and CDR2 (germline): MNHEY, SVGEGT. The CDR3 here is CASSPPIATQETQYF.